What follows are 23 T cell receptor beta chains derived from one specimen sequenced in a study of CD8+CD57+ T cells in acquired aplastic anemia. Investigators profiled TCR beta VDJ and CDR3 from genomic DNA template. TCRdb called the reads again in MiXCR, with one record for every CDR3 protein. This sample has 80,000 or so distinct CDR3 sequences; about 45% occur once, and the top ten carry 65% to 80%. Specimen: sorted CD4+, CD8+, or CD8+CD57+ T cells (not recorded which) from PBMCs. The receptors derive from a human donor in good health, serving as a control.

The chain carries TRBV13 and TRBJ2-3; D possibly corresponds to TRBD2 (5 bases). The CDR3 has 16 amino acids. Trimming took off 6 bases at V and 5 bases at J, with 21 bases between the two ends. Germline lookup yields CDR1 PRHDT and CDR2 FYEKMQ (reference sequence). The CDR3 DNA reads as TGTGCCAGCAGTTACTCCATCGGGGTTAATGAAGATACGCAGTATTTT. Translating gives CASSYSIGVNEDTQYF. Full variable domain (missing parts from reference TRBV13 and TRBJ2-3): AAGVIQSPRHLIKEKRETATLKCYPIPRHDTVYWYQQGPGQDPQFLISFYEKMQSDKGSIPDRFSAQQFSDYHSELNMSSLELGDSALYFCASSYSIGVNEDTQYFGPGTRLTVL.

About this clonotype: The CDR3 carries no conserved terminal phenylalanine or tryptophan, so it likely arises from a read error. The rearrangement joins TRBV9 to TRBJ1-6; the D gene is possibly TRBD1 (6 bases). The CDR3 consists of 15 residues. The germline V and J ends were trimmed by 3 bases and 7 bases, with 14 bases remaining between them. Per the germline V gene, CDR1 is SGDLS and CDR2 is YYNGEE. CDR3 region: CASSEGDTINSPLHL. DNA of the CDR3: TGTGCCAGCAGCGAGGGGGACACTATAAATTCACCCCTCCACCTT.

This chain uses TRBV15 with TRBJ2-7; D is possibly TRBD1 or TRBD2 (6 bases each). CDR1 and CDR2 (germline): LNHNV, YYDKDF (reference sequence). V lost 4 bases to trimming and J lost 1 base, with 14 bases between them. The CDR3 contains 15 residues. CDR3 in DNA: TGTGCCACCAGCAACGAACAGGGAGGTTCCTACGAGCAGTACTTC. Protein: CATSNEQGGSYEQYF.

This clonotype showed up just a few times. This chain uses TRBV15 with TRBJ1-6; 7 nucleotides agree with TRBD1. The V segment lost 3 bases and the J segment 10 bases; nucleotides outside the gene matches: 9. Germline V gene sequence: CDR1 LNHNV, CDR2 YYDKDF (reference sequence). The CDR3 has 15 amino acids. This CDR3 is CATSSVDRERSPLHF. The CDR3 nucleotides read TGTGCCACCAGCAGCGTAGACAGGGAAAGATCACCCCTCCACTTT.

This CDR3 is CASSQPEGETQYF. For the CDR3, the DNA is TGCGCCAGCAGCCAGCCTGAGGGAGAGACCCAGTACTTC. V gene TRBV4-1 combines with J gene TRBJ2-5; D might be TRBD2 (5 bases). Germline V CDR1 and CDR2: MGHRA, YSYEKL. This CDR3 has 13 residues. V lost 3 bases to trimming and J lost 4 bases, with 9 bases between them.

The chain joins TRBV10-3 to TRBJ2-3; no definite D call. The CDR3 sequence is 11 residues long. V shed 8 bases and J shed 0 bases, with 3 bases lying between them. Germline CDR1 and CDR2: ENHRY and SYGVKD. The DNA for the CDR3 is TGTGCCATCTCTAGCACAGATACGCAGTATTTT. Its protein product is CAISSTDTQYF.

J is TRBJ1-1 and V is TRBV20-1; D gene ambiguous. The CDR3 totals 11 residues. The V and J ends lost 6 bases and 3 bases respectively, with 8 bases between them. Germline lookup yields CDR1 DFQATT and CDR2 SNEGSKA (reference sequence). In DNA form, the CDR3 reads TGCAGTGCCCAGAGGGACACTGAAGCTTTCTTT. The encoded protein is CSAQRDTEAFF.

The chain recombines TRBV7-6 with TRBJ2-3; D is unclear. CDR3 length: 14 residues. Germline V gene sequence: CDR1 SGHVS, CDR2 FNYEAQ. V lost 1 base, J lost 1 base, and 6 bases lay in between. The CDR3 nucleotides are TGTGCCAGCAGCTTAGGCATGGGCACAGATACGCAGTATTTT. Its protein product is CASSLGMGTDTQYF.

This clonotype was counted a single time. V and J are TRBV20-1 and TRBJ2-7; 8 nucleotides align to TRBD2. Germline CDR1 reads DFQATT; CDR2 reads SNEGSKA (reference sequence). With 7 bases clipped from V and 5 bases from J, the junction kept 16 bases outside the gene matches. This CDR3 region has 15 residues. CDR3 protein: CSVPLRLAGGHEQYF. For the CDR3, the DNA is TGCAGTGTCCCACTGCGGCTAGCGGGTGGCCACGAGCAGTACTTC.

The chain is built from TRBV4-3 and TRBJ1-2; D call uncertain. CDR1 is LGHNA and CDR2 is YSLEER in the germline V gene. Trimming pared 1 base from V and 7 bases from J, leaving 16 bases between. The CDR3 length is 15 residues. As DNA, the CDR3 is TGCGCCAGCAGCCAAGTTTCGGGTGTAGGCTCTGGCTACACCTTC. The encoded protein is CASSQVSGVGSGYTF.

V is TRBV15 and J is TRBJ1-2, with D unresolved. V was cut by 3 bases and J by 7 bases, with 6 bases left in between. Per germline, CDR1 LNHNV and CDR2 YYDKDF (reference sequence). This CDR3 is 11 amino acids long. In DNA, the CDR3 is TGTGCCACCAGCAGTGTTGCTGGCTACACCTTC. It encodes CATSSVAGYTF. Complete variable domain (other parts from reference TRBV15 and TRBJ1-2): DAMVIQNPRYQVTQFGKPVTLSCSQTLNHNVMYWYQQKSSQAPKLLFHYYDKDFNNEADTPDNFQSRRPNTSFCFLDIRSPGLGDTAMYLCATSSVAGYTFGSGTRLTVV.

As for this clonotype: A much larger clone lies a single base off, so this may be a read error. The chain recombines TRBV14 with TRBJ2-7; 7 nucleotides match TRBD1. Trimming removed 6 bases from V and 2 bases from J; junction bases left unmatched: 19. This CDR3 has 18 amino acids. Germline V gives CDR1 SGHDN, CDR2 FVKESK. The CDR3 spells CASRENRATRDRAYEQYF. CDR3 nucleotides: TGTGCCAGCAGAGAAAACCGAGCGACCCGGGACAGAGCCTACGAGCAGTACTTC.

This chain joins TRBV19 and TRBJ1-2, with D perhaps matching TRBD1 (5 bases). Germline V CDR1 and CDR2: LNHDA, SQIVND (reference sequence). The CDR3 is made up of 14 amino acids. Trimming cost V 3 bases and J 8 bases, with 16 bases left between them. The CDR3 bases are TGTGCCAGTAGTATCTCCAGGGAGATTGGAGGCTACACCTTC. This encodes CASSISREIGGYTF.

This clonotype was seen ten or more times. The J gene is TRBJ2-1, the V gene TRBV7-9; D gene ambiguous. This CDR3 contains 10 residues. Trimming left V 3 bases short and J 9 bases short, with 3 bases between. CDR1 SEHNR and CDR2 FQNEAQ come from the germline V gene (reference sequence). The CDR3 here is CASSLREQFF. The DNA for the CDR3 is TGTGCCAGCAGCTTGCGTGAGCAGTTCTTC.

CDR3 DNA: TGCAGCGTTGAAACTGGTTCACCCTACGAGCAGTACTTC. This encodes CSVETGSPYEQYF. The rearrangement uses TRBV29-1 and TRBJ2-7; D remains ambiguous. CDR1 SQVTM and CDR2 ANQGSEA come from the germline V gene. This CDR3 is built from 13 residues. V lost 2 bases to trimming and J lost 2 bases, with 10 bases between them.

This clonotype was counted many times. This sequence joins TRBV20-1 and TRBJ2-7; 8 bases are a match to TRBD2. The CDR3 covers 15 residues. With 1 base clipped from V and 0 bases from J, the junction kept 5 bases outside the gene matches. Germline V lookup: CDR1 DFQATT, CDR2 SNEGSKA (reference sequence). The CDR3 is CSARASGSSSYEQYF. As DNA, the CDR3 is TGCAGTGCTAGAGCTAGCGGGTCGAGCTCCTACGAGCAGTACTTC.

The count of this clonotype is one. In DNA, the CDR3 is TGTGCCATGCAATCCGAACCATTGACAGGGGGTAACACTGAAGCTTTCTTT. Its translation: CAMQSEPLTGGNTEAFF. V and J are TRBV10-3 and TRBJ1-1; 9 nucleotides line up with TRBD1. CDR1 ENHRY and CDR2 SYGVKD come from the germline V gene. V was clipped by 9 bases and J by 2 bases; unmatched bases: 16. This CDR3 has 17 residues.

This clonotype was counted a single time. The rearrangement links TRBV7-2 to TRBJ2-5; D is possibly TRBD1 (5 bases). Per the germline V gene, CDR1 is SGHTA and CDR2 is FQGNSA. V was pared by 3 bases and J by 3 bases, with 8 bases between. This CDR3 comprises 13 residues. CDR3 sequence: CASSFDSEETQYF. CDR3 bases: TGTGCCAGCAGCTTCGACAGCGAAGAGACCCAGTACTTC.

There are many counts of this clonotype. V is TRBV7-8 and J is TRBJ2-1, with 14 bases identical to TRBD2. With 5 bases clipped from V and 14 bases from J, the junction kept 5 bases outside the gene matches. Germline-derived CDR1 and CDR2 are SGHVS and FQNEAQ. The length of the CDR3 is 13 residues. The DNA of the CDR3 is TGTGCCAGCAGCAAGGGACTAGCGGGAGATGAGTTCTTC. Translating it yields CASSKGLAGDEFF.

This clonotype has ten or more counts. The chain employs TRBV20-1 and TRBJ1-2; 7 bases align to TRBD1. Trimming cost V 0 bases and J 5 bases; bases outside gene matches: 9. The CDR3 sequence is 15 residues long. Germline V gives CDR1 DFQATT, CDR2 SNEGSKA (reference sequence). CDR3 coding DNA: TGCAGTGCTAGAGACCGAGACAGGGAATTTTATGGCTACACCTTC. It encodes CSARDRDREFYGYTF.

Many counts were recorded for this clonotype. The chain links TRBV12-5 to TRBJ2-7, with D unresolved. The germline V and J ends were trimmed by 6 bases and 6 bases, with 12 bases remaining between them. This CDR3 spans 12 amino acids. Germline CDR1 and CDR2: LGHNT and FRNRAP. CDR3 protein: CASGPGKVEQYF. DNA for the CDR3: TGTGCTAGTGGCCCCGGCAAGGTCGAGCAGTACTTC.

To note about this clonotype: Since a much larger clone is just one base distant, this may be a read error. The V and J genes are TRBV20-1 and TRBJ1-2, with TRBD1 matching over 10 bases. CDR1 DFQATT and CDR2 SNEGSKA come from the germline V gene (reference sequence). This CDR3 comprises 15 residues. As DNA, the CDR3 is TGCAGTGCTAAGGCCGGGACAGGGGCGATCTATGGCTACGCCTTC. This gives the protein CSAKAGTGAIYGYAF.

This chain uses TRBV2 with TRBJ1-5; 8 bases align to TRBD1. The J segment lost 9 bases and the V segment lost 7 bases, leaving 11 bases of the junction unmatched. Per the germline V gene, CDR1 is SNHLY and CDR2 is FYNNEI. The CDR3 is 14 amino acids. Here the CDR3 DNA reads TGTGCCAGCATGAAAGACAGGGGCGGACGGCCCCAGCATTTT. Translation: CASMKDRGGRPQHF.